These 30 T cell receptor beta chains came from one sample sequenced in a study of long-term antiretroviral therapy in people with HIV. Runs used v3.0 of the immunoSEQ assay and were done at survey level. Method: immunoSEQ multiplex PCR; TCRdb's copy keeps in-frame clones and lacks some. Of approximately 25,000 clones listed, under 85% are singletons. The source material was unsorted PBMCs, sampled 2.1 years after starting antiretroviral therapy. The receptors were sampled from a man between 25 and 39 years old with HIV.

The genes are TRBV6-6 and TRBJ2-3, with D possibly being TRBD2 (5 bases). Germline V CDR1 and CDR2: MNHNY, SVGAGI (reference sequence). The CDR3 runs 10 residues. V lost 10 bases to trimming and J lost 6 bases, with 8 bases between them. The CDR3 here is CATIADTQYF. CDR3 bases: TGTGCCACTATAGCGGATACGCAGTATTTT.

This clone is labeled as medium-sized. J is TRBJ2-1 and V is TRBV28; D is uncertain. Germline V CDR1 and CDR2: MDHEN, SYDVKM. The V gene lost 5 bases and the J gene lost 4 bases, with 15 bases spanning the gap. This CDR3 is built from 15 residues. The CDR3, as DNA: TGTGCCAGCAGTCCCAGAGGCCCCCTATACAATGAGCAGTTCTTC. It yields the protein CASSPRGPLYNEQFF.

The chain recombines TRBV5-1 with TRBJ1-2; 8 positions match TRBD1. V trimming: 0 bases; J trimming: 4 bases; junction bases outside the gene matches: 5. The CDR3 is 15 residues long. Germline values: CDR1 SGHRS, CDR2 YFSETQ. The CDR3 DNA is TGCGCCAGCAGCTTGGACGGACAGGGAGGCTATGGCTACACCTTC. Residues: CASSLDGQGGYGYTF.

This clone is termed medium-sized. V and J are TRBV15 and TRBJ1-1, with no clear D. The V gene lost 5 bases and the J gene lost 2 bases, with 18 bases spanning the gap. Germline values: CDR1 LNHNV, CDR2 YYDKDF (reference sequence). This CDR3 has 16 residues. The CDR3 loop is CATSQRRTVPNTEAFF. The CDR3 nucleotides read TGTGCCACCAGCCAGAGGAGGACGGTACCAAACACTGAAGCTTTCTTT.

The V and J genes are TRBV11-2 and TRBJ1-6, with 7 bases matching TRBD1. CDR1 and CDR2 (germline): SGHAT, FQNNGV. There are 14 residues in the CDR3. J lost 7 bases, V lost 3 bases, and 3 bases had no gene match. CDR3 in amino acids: CASSLRDRNSPLHF. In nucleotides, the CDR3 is TGTGCCAGCAGCTTGCGGGACAGAAATTCACCCCTCCACTTT.

In DNA, the CDR3 is TGTGCCACCAGCAGGCCCGTAGGGATTCAGCCCCAGCATTTT. This codes for CATSRPVGIQPQHF. This chain uses TRBV15 with TRBJ1-5; D call uncertain. V shed 3 bases and J shed 6 bases, with 12 bases lying between them. Germline-derived CDR1 and CDR2 are LNHNV and YYDKDF (reference sequence). The CDR3 runs 14 residues.

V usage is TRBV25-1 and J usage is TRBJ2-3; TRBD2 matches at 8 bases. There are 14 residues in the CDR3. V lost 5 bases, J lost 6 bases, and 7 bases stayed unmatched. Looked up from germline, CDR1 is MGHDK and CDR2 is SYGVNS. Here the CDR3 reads CASSPLAGSDTQYF. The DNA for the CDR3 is TGTGCCAGCAGTCCCCTAGCGGGCTCGGATACGCAGTATTTT. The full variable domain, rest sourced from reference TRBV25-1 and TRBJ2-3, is EADIYQTPRYLVIGTGKKITLECSQTMGHDKMYWYQQDPGMELHLIHYSYGVNSTEKGDLSSESTVSRIRTEHFPLTLESARPSHTSQYLCASSPLAGSDTQYFGPGTRLTVL.

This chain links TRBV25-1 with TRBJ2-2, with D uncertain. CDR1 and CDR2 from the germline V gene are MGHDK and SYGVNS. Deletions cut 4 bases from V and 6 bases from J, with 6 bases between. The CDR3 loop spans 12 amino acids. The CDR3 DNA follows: TGTGCCAGCAGTGGAAATTCCGGGGAGCTGTTTTTT. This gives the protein CASSGNSGELFF.

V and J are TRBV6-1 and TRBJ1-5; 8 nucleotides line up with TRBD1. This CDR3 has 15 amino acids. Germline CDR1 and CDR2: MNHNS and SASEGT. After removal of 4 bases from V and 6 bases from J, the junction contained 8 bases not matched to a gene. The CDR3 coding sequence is TGTGCCAGCAGTGGGACAGGGAGGGGCGGTCAGCCCCAGCATTTT. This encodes CASSGTGRGGQPQHF.

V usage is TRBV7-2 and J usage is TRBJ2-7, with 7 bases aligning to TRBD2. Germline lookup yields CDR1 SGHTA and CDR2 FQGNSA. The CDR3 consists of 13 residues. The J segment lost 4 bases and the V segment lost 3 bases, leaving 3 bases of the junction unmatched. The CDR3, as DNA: TGTGCCAGCAGCTTTGGGAGGGGATACGAGCAGTACTTC. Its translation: CASSFGRGYEQYF.

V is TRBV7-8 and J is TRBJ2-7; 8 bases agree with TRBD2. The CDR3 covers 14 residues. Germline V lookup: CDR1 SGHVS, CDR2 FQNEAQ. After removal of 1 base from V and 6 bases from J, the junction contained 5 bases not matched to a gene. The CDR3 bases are TGTGCCAGCAGCTTAGGTCCGGGAGGGACCGAGCAGTACTTC. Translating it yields CASSLGPGGTEQYF.

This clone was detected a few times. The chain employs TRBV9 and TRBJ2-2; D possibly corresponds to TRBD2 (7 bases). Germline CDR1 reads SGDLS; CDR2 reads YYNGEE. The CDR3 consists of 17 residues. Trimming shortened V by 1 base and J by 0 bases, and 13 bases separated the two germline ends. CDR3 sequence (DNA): TGTGCCAGCAGCGTACCGGGGGGCCGAGCGAACACCGGGGAGCTGTTTTTT. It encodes CASSVPGGRANTGELFF. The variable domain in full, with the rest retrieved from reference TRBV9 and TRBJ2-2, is DSGVTQTPKHLITATGQRVTLRCSPRSGDLSVYWYQQSLDQGLQFLIQYYNGEERAKGNILERFSAQQFPDLHSELNLSSLELGDSALYFCASSVPGGRANTGELFFGEGSRLTVL.

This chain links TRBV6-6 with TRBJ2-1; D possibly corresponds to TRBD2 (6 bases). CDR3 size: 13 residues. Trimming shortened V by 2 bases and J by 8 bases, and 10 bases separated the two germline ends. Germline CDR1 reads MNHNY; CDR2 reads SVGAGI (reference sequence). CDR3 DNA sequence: TGTGCCAGCAGTTACCCCTCGGGGGATGAGCAGTTCTTC. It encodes CASSYPSGDEQFF.

CDR3 residues: CASSPSGGYGYTF. CDR3 DNA sequence: TGTGCCAGCAGTCCCTCGGGGGGCTATGGCTACACCTTC. This rearrangement joins TRBV27 to TRBJ1-2; D may be TRBD1 (5 bases). This CDR3 is built from 13 residues. Germline V gene sequence: CDR1 MNHEY, CDR2 SMNVEV (reference sequence). The V end lost 5 bases, the J end lost 4 bases, and 11 bases lay between the germline ends.

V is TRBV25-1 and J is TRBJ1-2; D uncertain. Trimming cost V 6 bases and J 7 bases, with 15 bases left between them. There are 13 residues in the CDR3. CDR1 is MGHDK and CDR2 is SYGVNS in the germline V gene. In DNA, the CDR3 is TGTGCCAGCAGGGAAAGCAACTGGCGTGGCTACACCTTC. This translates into CASRESNWRGYTF.

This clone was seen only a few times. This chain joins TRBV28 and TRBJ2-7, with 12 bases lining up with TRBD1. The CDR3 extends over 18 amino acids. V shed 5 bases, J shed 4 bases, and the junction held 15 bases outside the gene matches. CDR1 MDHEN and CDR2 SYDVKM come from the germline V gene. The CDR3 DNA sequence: TGTGCCAGCAGTCCACCCCCCCTCGGGACAGGGGGCCGATACGAGCAGTACTTC. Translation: CASSPPPLGTGGRYEQYF.

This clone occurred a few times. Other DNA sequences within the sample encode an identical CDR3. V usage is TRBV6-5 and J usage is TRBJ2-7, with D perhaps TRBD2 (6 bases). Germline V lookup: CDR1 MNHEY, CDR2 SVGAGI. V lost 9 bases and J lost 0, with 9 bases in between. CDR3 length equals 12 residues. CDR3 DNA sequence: TGTGCCAGTCGGGGGAGCTCCTACGAGCAGTACTTC. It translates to CASRGSSYEQYF.

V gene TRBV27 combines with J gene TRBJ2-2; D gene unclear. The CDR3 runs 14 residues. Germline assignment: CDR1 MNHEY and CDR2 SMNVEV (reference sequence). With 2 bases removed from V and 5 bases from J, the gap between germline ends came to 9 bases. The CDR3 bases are TGTGCCAGCAGTTTAGCTAGTTTTACCGGGGAGCTGTTTTTT. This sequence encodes CASSLASFTGELFF.

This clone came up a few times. CDR3 residues: CASRPGLAGYEQYF. Written as DNA, the CDR3 is TGTGCCAGCAGGCCGGGACTAGCGGGTTACGAGCAGTACTTC. The V and J genes are TRBV2 and TRBJ2-7; the match to TRBD2 covers 12 bases. The CDR3 loop spans 14 amino acids. CDR1 is SNHLY, CDR2 FYNNEI, per germline. V trimming: 6 bases; J trimming: 4 bases; junction bases outside the gene matches: 4.

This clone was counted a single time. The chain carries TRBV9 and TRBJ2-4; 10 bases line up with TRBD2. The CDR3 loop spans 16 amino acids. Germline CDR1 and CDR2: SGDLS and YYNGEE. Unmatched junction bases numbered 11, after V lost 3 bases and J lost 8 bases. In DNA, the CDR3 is TGTGCCAGCAGCGCGGGAGCGGGAGGGCCGATTCACATTCAGTACTTC. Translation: CASSAGAGGPIHIQYF.

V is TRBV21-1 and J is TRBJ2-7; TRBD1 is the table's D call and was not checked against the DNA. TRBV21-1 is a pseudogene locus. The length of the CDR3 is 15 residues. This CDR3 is CASSKANRAAETQYF. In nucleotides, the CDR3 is TGTGCCAGCAGCAAAGCTAACAGGGCCGCTGAGACGCAGTACTTC.

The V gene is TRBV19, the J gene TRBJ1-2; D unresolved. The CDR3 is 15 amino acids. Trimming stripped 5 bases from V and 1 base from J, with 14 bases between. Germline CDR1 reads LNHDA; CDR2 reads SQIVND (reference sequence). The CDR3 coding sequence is TGTGCCAGTAGTCCGACGGCTCTCTATAACTATGGCTACACCTTC. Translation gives CASSPTALYNYGYTF.

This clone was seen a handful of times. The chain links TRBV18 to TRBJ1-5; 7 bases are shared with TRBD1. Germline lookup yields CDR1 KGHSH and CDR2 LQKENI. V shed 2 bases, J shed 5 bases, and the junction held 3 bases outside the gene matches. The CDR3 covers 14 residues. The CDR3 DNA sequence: TGTGCCAGCTCACCAACGACAGGGTATCAGCCCCAGCATTTT. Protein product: CASSPTTGYQPQHF.

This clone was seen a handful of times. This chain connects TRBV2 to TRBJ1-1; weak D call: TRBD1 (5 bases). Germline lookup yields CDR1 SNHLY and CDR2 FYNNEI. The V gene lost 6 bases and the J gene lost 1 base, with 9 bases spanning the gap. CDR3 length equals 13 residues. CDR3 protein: CASRSRENTEAFF. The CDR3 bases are TGTGCCAGCAGAAGCAGGGAGAACACTGAAGCTTTCTTT.

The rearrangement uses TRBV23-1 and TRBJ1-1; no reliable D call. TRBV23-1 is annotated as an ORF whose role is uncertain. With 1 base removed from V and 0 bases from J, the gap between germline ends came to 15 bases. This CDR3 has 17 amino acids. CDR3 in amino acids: CASSQFRWPRMNTEAFF. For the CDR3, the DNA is TGCGCCAGCAGTCAATTCAGATGGCCCAGGATGAACACTGAAGCTTTCTTT.

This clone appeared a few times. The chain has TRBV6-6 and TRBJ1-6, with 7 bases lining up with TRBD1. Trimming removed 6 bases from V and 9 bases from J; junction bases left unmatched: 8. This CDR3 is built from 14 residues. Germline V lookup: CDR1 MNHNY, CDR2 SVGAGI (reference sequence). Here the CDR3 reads CASRPQGETSPLHF. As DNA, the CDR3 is TGTGCCAGCAGACCTCAGGGGGAGACTTCACCCCTCCACTTT.

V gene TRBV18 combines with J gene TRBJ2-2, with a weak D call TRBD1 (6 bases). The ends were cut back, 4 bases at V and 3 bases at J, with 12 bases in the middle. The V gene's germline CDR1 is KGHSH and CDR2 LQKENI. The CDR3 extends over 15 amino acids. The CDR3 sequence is CASSRTDSDTGELFF. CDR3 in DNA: TGTGCCAGCTCACGAACGGACAGCGACACCGGGGAGCTGTTTTTT.

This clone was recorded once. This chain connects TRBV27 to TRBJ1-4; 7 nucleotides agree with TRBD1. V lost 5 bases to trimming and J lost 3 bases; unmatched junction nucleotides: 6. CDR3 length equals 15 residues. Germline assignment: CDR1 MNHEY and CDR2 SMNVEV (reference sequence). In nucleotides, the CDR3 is TGTGCCAGCAGTCCCCGGACAGGTTCTAATGAAAAACTGTTTTTT. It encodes CASSPRTGSNEKLFF.

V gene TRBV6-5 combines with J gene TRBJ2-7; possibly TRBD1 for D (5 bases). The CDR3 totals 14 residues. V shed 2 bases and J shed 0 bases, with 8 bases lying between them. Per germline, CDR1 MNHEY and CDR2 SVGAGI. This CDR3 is CASSYLDSSYEQYF. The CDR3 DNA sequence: TGTGCCAGCAGTTACCTTGACAGCTCCTACGAGCAGTACTTC.

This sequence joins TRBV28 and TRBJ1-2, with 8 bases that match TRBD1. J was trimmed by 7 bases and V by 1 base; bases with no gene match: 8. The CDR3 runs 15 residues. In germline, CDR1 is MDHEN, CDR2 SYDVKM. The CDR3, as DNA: TGTGCCAGCAGTTTATCCGGACAGGGCGGGTTTGGCTACACCTTC. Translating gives CASSLSGQGGFGYTF.